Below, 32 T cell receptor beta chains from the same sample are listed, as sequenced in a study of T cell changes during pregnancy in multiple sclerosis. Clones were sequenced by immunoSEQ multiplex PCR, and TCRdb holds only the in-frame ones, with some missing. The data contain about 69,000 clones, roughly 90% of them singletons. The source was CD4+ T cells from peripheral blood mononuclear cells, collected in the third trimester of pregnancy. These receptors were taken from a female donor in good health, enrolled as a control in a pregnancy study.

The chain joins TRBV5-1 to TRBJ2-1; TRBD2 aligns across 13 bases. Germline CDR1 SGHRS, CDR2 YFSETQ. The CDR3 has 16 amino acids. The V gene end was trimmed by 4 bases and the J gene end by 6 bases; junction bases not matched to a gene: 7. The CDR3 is CASSGTGLAGANEQFF. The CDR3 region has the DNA TGCGCCAGCAGCGGAACCGGACTAGCGGGGGCCAATGAGCAGTTCTTC.

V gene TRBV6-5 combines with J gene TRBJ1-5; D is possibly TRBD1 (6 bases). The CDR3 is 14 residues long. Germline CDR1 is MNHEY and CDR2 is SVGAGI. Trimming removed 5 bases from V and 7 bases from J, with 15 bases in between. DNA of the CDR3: TGTGCCAGCAGTCCCGGGGGGGGCAGACAGCCCCAGCATTTT. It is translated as CASSPGGGRQPQHF.

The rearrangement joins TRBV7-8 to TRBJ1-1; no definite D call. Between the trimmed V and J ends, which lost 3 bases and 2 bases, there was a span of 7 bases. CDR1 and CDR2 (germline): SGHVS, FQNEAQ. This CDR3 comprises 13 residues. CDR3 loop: CASSLSGNTEAFF. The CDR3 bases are TGTGCCAGCAGCTTGTCGGGTAACACTGAAGCTTTCTTT.

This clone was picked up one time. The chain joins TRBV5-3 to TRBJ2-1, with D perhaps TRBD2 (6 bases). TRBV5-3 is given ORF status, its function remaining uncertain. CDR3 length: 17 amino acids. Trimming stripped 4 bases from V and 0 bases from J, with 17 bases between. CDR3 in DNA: TGTGCCAGAAGCGAACTACCTAGCGCCGGCTCCTACAATGAGCAGTTCTTC. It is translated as CARSELPSAGSYNEQFF.

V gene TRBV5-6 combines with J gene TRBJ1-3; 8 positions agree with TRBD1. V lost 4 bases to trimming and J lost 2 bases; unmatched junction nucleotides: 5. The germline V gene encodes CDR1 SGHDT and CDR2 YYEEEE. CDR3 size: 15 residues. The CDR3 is CASSTEQGAGNTIYF. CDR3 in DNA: TGTGCCAGCAGCACCGAACAGGGGGCTGGAAACACCATATATTTT.

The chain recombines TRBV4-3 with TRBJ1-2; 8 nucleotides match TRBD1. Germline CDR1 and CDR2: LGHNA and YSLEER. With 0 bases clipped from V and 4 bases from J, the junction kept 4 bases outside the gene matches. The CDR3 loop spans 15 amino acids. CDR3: CASSQEPGGGYGYTF. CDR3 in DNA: TGCGCCAGCAGCCAAGAACCAGGGGGCGGCTATGGCTACACCTTC.

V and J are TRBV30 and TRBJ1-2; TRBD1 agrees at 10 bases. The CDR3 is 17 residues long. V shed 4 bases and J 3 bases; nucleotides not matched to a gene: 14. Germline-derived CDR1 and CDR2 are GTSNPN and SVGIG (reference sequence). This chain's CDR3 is CAWNNLYRDRGYYGYTF. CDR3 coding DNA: TGTGCCTGGAACAATCTTTACCGGGACAGGGGCTACTATGGCTACACCTTC.

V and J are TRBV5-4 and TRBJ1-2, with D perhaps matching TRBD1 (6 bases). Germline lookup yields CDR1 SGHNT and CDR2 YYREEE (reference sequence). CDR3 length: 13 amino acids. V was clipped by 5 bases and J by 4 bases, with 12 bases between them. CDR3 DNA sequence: TGTGCCAGCAGTGCCGGGGGGGCCTATGGCTACACCTTC. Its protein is CASSAGGAYGYTF.

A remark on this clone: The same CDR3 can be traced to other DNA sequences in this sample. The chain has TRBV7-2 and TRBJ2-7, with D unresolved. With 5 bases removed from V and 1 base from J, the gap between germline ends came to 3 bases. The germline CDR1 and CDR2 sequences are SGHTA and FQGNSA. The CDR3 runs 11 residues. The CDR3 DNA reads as TGTGCCAGCAGCCCTTCCTACGAGCAGTACTTC. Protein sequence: CASSPSYEQYF.

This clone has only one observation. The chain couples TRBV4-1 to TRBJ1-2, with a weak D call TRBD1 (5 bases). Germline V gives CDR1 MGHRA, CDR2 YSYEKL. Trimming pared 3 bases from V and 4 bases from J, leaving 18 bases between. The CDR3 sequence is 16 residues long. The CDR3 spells CASSQSWAVDSYGYTF. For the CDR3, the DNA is TGCGCCAGCAGCCAGAGCTGGGCAGTTGACAGCTATGGCTACACCTTC.

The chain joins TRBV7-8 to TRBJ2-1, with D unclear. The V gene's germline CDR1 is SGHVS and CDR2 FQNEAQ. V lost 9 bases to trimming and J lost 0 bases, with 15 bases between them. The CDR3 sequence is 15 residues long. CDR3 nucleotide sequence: TGTGCCAGTGGTACAATTTCTTTCTCCTACAATGAGCAGTTCTTC. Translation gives CASGTISFSYNEQFF.

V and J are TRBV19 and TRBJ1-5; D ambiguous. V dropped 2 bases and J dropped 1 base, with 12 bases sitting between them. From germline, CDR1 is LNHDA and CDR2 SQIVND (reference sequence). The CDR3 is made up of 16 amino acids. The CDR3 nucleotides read TGTGCCAGTAGTATACTCGGGGAAGGCAGCAATCAGCCCCAGCATTTT. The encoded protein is CASSILGEGSNQPQHF.

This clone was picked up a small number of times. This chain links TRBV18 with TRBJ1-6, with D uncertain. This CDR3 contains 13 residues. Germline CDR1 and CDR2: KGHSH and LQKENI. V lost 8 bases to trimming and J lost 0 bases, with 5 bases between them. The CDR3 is CASQDSYNSPLHF. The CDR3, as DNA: TGTGCCAGCCAGGACTCCTATAATTCACCCCTCCACTTT.

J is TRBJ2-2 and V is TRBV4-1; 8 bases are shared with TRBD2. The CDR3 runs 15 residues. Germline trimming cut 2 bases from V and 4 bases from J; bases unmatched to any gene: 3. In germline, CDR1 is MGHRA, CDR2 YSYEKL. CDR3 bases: TGCGCCAGCAGCCAAAGCGGGGGCTTCACCGGGGAGCTGTTTTTT. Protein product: CASSQSGGFTGELFF.

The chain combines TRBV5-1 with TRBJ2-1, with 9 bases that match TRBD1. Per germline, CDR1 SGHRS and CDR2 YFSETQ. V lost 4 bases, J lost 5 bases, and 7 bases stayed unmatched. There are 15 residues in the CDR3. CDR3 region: CASSPRTGDNNEQFF. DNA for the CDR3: TGCGCCAGCAGCCCAAGGACAGGGGACAACAATGAGCAGTTCTTC.

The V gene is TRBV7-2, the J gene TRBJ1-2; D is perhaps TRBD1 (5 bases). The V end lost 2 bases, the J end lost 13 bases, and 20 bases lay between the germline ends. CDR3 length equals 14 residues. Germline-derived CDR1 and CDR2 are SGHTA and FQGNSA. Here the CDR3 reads CASSLFGIGGGCTF. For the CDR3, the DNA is TGTGCCAGCAGCTTATTCGGCATCGGGGGGGGATGCACCTTC.

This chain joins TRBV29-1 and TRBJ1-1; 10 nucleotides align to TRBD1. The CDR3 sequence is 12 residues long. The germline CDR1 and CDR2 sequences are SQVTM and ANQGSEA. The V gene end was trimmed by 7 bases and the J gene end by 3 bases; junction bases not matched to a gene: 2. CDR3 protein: CSGQGADTEAFF. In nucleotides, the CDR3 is TGCAGCGGACAGGGGGCGGACACTGAAGCTTTCTTT. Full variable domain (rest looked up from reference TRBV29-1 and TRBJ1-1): SAVISQKPSRDICQRGTSLTIQCQVDSQVTMMFWYRQQPGQSLTLIATANQGSEATYESGFVIDKFPISRPNLTFSTLTVSNMSPEDSSIYLCSGQGADTEAFFGQGTRLTVV.

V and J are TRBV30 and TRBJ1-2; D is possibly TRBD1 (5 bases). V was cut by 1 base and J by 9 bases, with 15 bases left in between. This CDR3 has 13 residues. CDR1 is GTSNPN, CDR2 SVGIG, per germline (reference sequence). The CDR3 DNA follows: TGTGCCTGGAGTGCCGACAGAGGTCACCGCTACACCTTC. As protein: CAWSADRGHRYTF.

DNA for the CDR3: TGTGCCAGCAGTAGTCTAGCGGGGGGAGCCAATGAGCAGTTCTTC. It yields the protein CASSSLAGGANEQFF. The chain employs TRBV2 and TRBJ2-1, with 11 bases lining up with TRBD2. CDR1 is SNHLY, CDR2 FYNNEI, per germline. The CDR3 consists of 15 residues. The trim removed 5 bases at V and 6 bases at J, leaving 6 bases unmatched.

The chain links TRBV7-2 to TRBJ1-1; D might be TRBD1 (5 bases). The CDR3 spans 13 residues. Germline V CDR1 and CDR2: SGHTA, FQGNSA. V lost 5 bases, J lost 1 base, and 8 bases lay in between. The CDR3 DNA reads TGTGCCAGCAGCCAGCAGGGGAACACTGAAGCTTTCTTT. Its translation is CASSQQGNTEAFF.

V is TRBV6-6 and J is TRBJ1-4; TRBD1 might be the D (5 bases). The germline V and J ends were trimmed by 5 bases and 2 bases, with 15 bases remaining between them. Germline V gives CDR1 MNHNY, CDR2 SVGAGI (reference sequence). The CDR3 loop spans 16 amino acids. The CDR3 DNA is TGTGCCAGCAGTCCACACCCCAGGGCCACTAATGAAAAACTGTTTTTT. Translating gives CASSPHPRATNEKLFF.

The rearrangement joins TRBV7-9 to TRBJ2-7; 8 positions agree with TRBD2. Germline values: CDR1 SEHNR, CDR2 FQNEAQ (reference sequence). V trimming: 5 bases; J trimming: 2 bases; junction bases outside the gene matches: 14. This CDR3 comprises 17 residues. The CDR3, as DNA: TGTGCCAGCAGCGAACCTCGGGGGCGGGGGGAAACCTACGAGCAGTACTTC. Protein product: CASSEPRGRGETYEQYF.

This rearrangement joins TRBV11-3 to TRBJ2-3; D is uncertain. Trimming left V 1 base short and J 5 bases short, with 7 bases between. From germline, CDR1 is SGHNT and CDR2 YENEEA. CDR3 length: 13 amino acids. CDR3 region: CASSLVSGDTQYF. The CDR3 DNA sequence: TGTGCCAGCAGCTTAGTCTCAGGAGATACGCAGTATTTT.

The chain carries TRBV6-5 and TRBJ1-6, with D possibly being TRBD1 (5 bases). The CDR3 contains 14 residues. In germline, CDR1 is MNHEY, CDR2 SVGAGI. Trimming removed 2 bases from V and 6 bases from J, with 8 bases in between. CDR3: CASSYGDFNSPLHF. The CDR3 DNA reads TGTGCCAGCAGTTACGGGGACTTTAATTCACCCCTCCACTTT.

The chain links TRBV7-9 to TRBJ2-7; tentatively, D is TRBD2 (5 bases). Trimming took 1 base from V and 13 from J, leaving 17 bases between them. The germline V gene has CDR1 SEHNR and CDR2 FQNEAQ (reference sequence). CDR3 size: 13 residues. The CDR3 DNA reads TGTGCCAGCAGCTTAGTAGGGCTCGGAGGCAGTTACTTC. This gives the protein CASSLVGLGGSYF.

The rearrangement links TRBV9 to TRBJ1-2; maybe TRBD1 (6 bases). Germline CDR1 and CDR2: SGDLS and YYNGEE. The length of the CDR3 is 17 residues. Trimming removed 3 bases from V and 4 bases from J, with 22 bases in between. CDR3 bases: TGTGCCAGCAGCGCATCCTTATCGACGACAGGAACCTATGGCTACACCTTC. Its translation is CASSASLSTTGTYGYTF.

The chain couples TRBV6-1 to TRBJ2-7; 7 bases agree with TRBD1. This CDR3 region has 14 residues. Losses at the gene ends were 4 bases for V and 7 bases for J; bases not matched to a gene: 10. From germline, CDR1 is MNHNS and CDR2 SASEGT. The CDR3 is CASSVRDSNNEQYF. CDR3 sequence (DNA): TGTGCCAGCAGTGTCCGGGACAGTAACAATGAGCAGTACTTC.

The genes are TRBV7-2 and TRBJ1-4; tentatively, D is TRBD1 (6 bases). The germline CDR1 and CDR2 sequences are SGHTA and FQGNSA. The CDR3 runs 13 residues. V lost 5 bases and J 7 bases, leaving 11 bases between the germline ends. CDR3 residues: CASSRGGLEKLFF. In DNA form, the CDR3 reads TGTGCCAGCAGCCGGGGGGGGCTTGAAAAACTGTTTTTT.

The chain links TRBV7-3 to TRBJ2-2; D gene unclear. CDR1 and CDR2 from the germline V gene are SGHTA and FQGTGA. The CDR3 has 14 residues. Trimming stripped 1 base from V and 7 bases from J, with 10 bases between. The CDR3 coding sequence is TGTGCCAGCAGCTTAATGCCTACGGGCGGGGAGCTGTTTTTT. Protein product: CASSLMPTGGELFF. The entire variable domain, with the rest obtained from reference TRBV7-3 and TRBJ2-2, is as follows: GAGVSQTPSNKVTEKGKYVELRCDPISGHTALYWYRQSLGQGPEFLIYFQGTGAADDSGLPNDRFFAVRPEGSVSTLKIQRTERGDSAVYLCASSLMPTGGELFFGEGSRLTVL.

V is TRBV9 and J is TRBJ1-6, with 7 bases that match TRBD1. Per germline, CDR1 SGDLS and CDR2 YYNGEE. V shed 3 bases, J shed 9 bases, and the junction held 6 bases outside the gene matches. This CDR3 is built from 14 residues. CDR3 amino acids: CASSAGQEGSPLHF. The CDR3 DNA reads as TGTGCCAGCAGCGCCGGACAGGAGGGTTCACCCCTCCACTTT.

CDR3 region: CASSKGQGVATNEKLFF. CDR3 DNA: TGTGCCAGTAGTAAGGGACAGGGTGTCGCAACTAATGAAAAACTGTTTTTT. The chain links TRBV19 to TRBJ1-4; 9 nucleotides align to TRBD1. Germline CDR1 reads LNHDA; CDR2 reads SQIVND (reference sequence). The CDR3 loop spans 17 amino acids. V shed 4 bases and J 0 bases; nucleotides not matched to a gene: 6. Full variable domain (remainder filled in from reference TRBV19 and TRBJ1-4): DGGITQSPKYLFRKEGQNVTLSCEQNLNHDAMYWYRQDPGQGLRLIYYSQIVNDFQKGDIAEGYSVSREKKESFPLTVTSAQKNPTAFYLCASSKGQGVATNEKLFFGSGTQLSVL.

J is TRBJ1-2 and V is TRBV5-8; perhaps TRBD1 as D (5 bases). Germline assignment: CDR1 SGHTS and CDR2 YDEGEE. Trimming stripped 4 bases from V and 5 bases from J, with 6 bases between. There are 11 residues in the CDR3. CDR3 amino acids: CASSRQYGYTF. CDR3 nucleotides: TGTGCCAGCAGCCGACAGTATGGCTACACCTTC.